Listed below are T cell receptor beta chains from one sample, sequenced in a study of identical twins. TCRdb itself ran the 5' RACE reads through MiXCR, one entry per CDR3 protein. The data show 270,000 or so distinct CDR3 sequences, roughly 8% seen once. Another study also made use of these data, one on yellow fever vaccine responses in identical twins.

Material for sequencing was CD8+ T cells sorted from blood. The receptors originated from a woman aged 18-29 years in good health. CDR3s include the opening cysteine and the closing phenylalanine or tryptophan. Each record gives: clone size, J gene, V gene, D gene, CDR3 protein, CDR3 DNA. D genes are given only for firm matches. Rows give clone size only sometimes, using once, few, many, or a class for an expanded clone.

NA	TRBJ2-2	TRBV6-5	NA	CASSYREMGGELFF	TGTGCCAGCAGTTACAGGGAGATGGGCGGGGAGCTGTTTTTT
NA	TRBJ1-1	TRBV29-1	NA	CNVEDFGEAFF	TGCAACGTTGAAGATTTTGGAGAAGCTTTCTTT
few	TRBJ2-7	TRBV10-3	TRBD2	CAIQREGSSYEQYF	TGTGCCATCCAGCGGGAGGGTAGCTCCTACGAGCAGTACTTC
NA	TRBJ2-5	TRBV29-1	NA	CSVEEWAGYGTQYF	TGCAGCGTTGAGGAGTGGGCAGGGTATGGGACCCAGTACTTC
few	TRBJ1-1	TRBV5-1	NA	CASSLTGPEAFF	TGCGCCAGCAGCTTGACAGGGCCTGAAGCTTTCTTT
few	TRBJ2-5	TRBV7-6	TRBD2	CASSLGGPFGLVGGTQYF	TGTGCCAGCAGCTTAGGAGGGCCCTTCGGACTAGTCGGGGGGACCCAGTACTTC
NA	TRBJ1-1	TRBV29-1	TRBD1	CSALDQGGEAFF	TGCAGCGCCCTGGACCAGGGGGGGGAAGCTTTCTTT
few	TRBJ2-7	TRBV6-2/TRBV6-3	TRBD1	CASRHRGQLSYEQYF	TGTGCCAGCAGACACAGGGGCCAACTCTCCTACGAGCAGTACTTC
NA	TRBJ2-7	TRBV29-1	NA	CSVYTALEQYF	TGCAGCGTCTATACGGCGCTCGAGCAGTACTTC
few	TRBJ2-7	TRBV6-1	NA	CASHGTDTSYEQYF	TGTGCCAGTCACGGGACGGACACGTCTTACGAGCAGTACTTC
many	TRBJ1-1	TRBV20-1	TRBD1	CSARDTGESAEAFF	TGCAGTGCTAGAGACACAGGGGAATCTGCTGAAGCTTTCTTT
few	TRBJ1-1	TRBV2	NA	CASSDGTQPEAFF	TGTGCCAGCAGCGACGGGACCCAACCTGAAGCTTTCTTT
many	TRBJ2-7	TRBV5-1	TRBD1	CASSLGDRWNTRGSLFYEQYF	TGCGCCAGCAGCTTGGGGGACAGATGGAACACTCGCGGGTCACTGTTCTACGAGCAGTACTTC
NA	TRBJ2-1	TRBV10-3	TRBD2	CATNAGTSGRYNEQFF	TGTGCCACGAACGCCGGGACTAGCGGAAGATACAATGAGCAGTTCTTC
NA	TRBJ2-2	TRBV7-9	TRBD2	CASSPGLAETGELFF	TGTGCCAGCAGCCCCGGGCTAGCGGAAACCGGGGAGCTGTTTTTT
many	TRBJ1-1	TRBV3-1	NA	CASSPGRWALNTEAFF	TGTGCCAGCAGCCCAGGACGGTGGGCGTTGAACACTGAAGCTTTCTTT
many	TRBJ2-1	TRBV11-2	NA	CASGGSYNEQFF	TGTGCCAGCGGGGGCTCCTACAATGAGCAGTTCTTC
many	TRBJ1-1	TRBV29-1	NA	CSVEEGRDYTEAFF	TGCAGCGTTGAAGAGGGCAGGGATTACACTGAAGCTTTCTTT
few	TRBJ2-3	TRBV4-3	TRBD2	CASSQESGSVADTQYF	TGCGCCAGCAGCCAAGAAAGCGGGAGTGTCGCAGATACGCAGTATTTT
many	TRBJ2-1	TRBV4-1	TRBD2	CASSQDITSGYNEQFF	TGCGCCAGCAGCCAAGATATTACTAGCGGGTACAATGAGCAGTTCTTC
few	TRBJ2-7	TRBV2	TRBD1	CASSPGTGRYEQYF	TGTGCCAGCAGTCCCGGGACAGGGCGATACGAGCAGTACTTC
few	TRBJ2-1	TRBV20-1	TRBD1	CSAQTGVEVFLGYNEQFF	TGCAGTGCACAGACAGGGGTCGAAGTTTTTTTGGGCTACAATGAGCAGTTCTTC
NA	TRBJ2-1	TRBV20-1	NA	CSAREGRILRDEQFF	TGCAGTGCTAGAGAGGGCAGGATCCTGCGGGATGAGCAGTTCTTC
few	TRBJ2-7	TRBV29-1	TRBD1	CSATGQGHYEQYF	TGCAGCGCTACGGGACAGGGTCACTACGAGCAGTACTTC
NA	TRBJ2-1	TRBV20-1	TRBD2	CSAEGAFETSGNEQFF	TGCAGTGCTGAGGGGGCCTTCGAGACTAGCGGAAATGAGCAGTTCTTC
few	TRBJ1-1	TRBV15	TRBD1	CATSILGTGVMNTEAFF	TGTGCCACCAGCATCCTTGGGACAGGGGTGATGAACACTGAAGCTTTCTTT
many	TRBJ1-1	TRBV7-9	NA	CASSLGGRVWTEAFF	TGTGCCAGCAGCTTAGGGGGCAGGGTGTGGACTGAAGCTTTCTTT
few	TRBJ2-5	TRBV4-3	NA	CASGRGHAYLQETQYF	TGCGCCAGCGGCAGGGGACACGCATATCTCCAAGAGACCCAGTACTTC